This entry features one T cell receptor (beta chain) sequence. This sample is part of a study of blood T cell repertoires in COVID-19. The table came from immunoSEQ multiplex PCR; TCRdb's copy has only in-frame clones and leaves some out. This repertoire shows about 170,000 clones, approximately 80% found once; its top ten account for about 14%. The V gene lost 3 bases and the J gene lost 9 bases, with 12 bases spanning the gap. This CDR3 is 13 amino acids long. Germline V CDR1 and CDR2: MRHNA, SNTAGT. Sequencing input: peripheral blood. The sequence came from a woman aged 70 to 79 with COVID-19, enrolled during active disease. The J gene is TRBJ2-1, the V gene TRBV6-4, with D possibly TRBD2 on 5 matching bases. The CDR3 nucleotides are TGTGCCAGCAGTGAGACTACATTGGGTGAGCAGTTCTTC. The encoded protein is CASSETTLGEQFF.